This is a list of T cell receptor beta chains from one sample in a study of blood T cell repertoires in COVID-19. The assay was immunoSEQ multiplex PCR, and TCRdb's table has in-frame clones only and misses some. The table includes roughly 160,000 clones, 70% to 90% detected once. The sequenced sample consisted of peripheral blood. The receptors derive from a man aged 18 to 29 with acute or convalescent COVID-19. The CDR3 runs from the conserved cysteine through the conserved F or W. A D gene is named only where the DNA matches it firmly. Clone size is shown for a subset of rows, as once, few, many or a class of expanded clone.

- | - | TRBJ2-4 | TRBV2 | CASSPTVTLAKNIQYF | TGTGCCAGCAGTCCGACAGTCACACTAGCCAAAAACATTCAGTACTTC
- | - | TRBJ1-6 | TRBV27 | CASSLQGGSYNSPLHF | TGTGCCAGCAGTTTACAGGGAGGATCCTATAATTCACCCCTCCACTTT
few | - | TRBJ1-1 | TRBV19 | CASSMTGNTEAFF | TGTGCCAGTAGTATGACAGGGAACACTGAAGCTTTCTTT
- | - | TRBJ1-3 | TRBV7-9 | CASSLEGDSGNTIYF | TGTGCCAGCAGCTTAGAAGGAGACTCTGGAAACACCATATATTTT
few | TRBD2 | TRBJ2-3 | TRBV18 | CASSPLAGGYTDTQYF | TGTGCCAGCTCACCACTAGCGGGGGGTTACACAGATACGCAGTATTTT
- | TRBD1 | TRBJ1-4 | TRBV7-9 | CASSSGTGLKLFF | TGTGCCAGCAGCTCCGGGACAGGCCTAAAACTGTTTTTT
- | TRBD1 | TRBJ2-2 | TRBV5-1 | CASSYRGTGVTGELFF | TGCGCCAGCAGCTACCGAGGGACAGGGGTCACCGGGGAGCTGTTTTTT
- | TRBD1 | TRBJ1-5 | TRBV7-9 | CASSLEMLPGQGDQPQHF | TGTGCCAGCAGCTTAGAGATGCTTCCTGGACAGGGCGATCAGCCCCAGCATTTT
- | - | TRBJ1-2 | TRBV7-2 | CASSLVVPGGGYTF | TGTGCCAGCAGCTTAGTGGTCCCCGGGGGAGGCTACACCTTC
- | - | TRBJ1-5 | TRBV6-6 | CASSGSWVQPQHF | TGTGCCAGCAGTGGGAGTTGGGTTCAGCCCCAGCATTTT
- | - | TRBJ2-7 | TRBV20-1 | CSARTGTEQYF | TGCAGTGCTAGGACAGGGACTGAGCAGTACTTC
- | TRBD2 | TRBJ2-5 | TRBV4-1 | CASSQSSGGEQETQYF | TGCGCCAGCAGCCAATCTAGCGGGGGGGAACAAGAGACCCAGTACTTC
- | - | TRBJ1-2 | TRBV6-5 | CASTPRQFYGYTF | TGTGCCAGCACCCCCAGGCAGTTCTATGGCTACACCTTC
- | TRBD1 | TRBJ2-5 | TRBV19 | CASSMGDRAETQYF | TGTGCCAGTAGTATGGGAGACAGGGCAGAGACCCAGTACTTC
few | - | TRBJ1-5 | TRBV18 | CASSPGGAGQPQHF | TGTGCCAGCTCACCAGGGGGGGCAGGTCAGCCCCAGCATTTT
- | TRBD1 | TRBJ1-2 | TRBV5-6 | CASSWGDRDDGYTF | TGTGCCAGCAGCTGGGGGGACAGGGACGATGGCTACACCTTC